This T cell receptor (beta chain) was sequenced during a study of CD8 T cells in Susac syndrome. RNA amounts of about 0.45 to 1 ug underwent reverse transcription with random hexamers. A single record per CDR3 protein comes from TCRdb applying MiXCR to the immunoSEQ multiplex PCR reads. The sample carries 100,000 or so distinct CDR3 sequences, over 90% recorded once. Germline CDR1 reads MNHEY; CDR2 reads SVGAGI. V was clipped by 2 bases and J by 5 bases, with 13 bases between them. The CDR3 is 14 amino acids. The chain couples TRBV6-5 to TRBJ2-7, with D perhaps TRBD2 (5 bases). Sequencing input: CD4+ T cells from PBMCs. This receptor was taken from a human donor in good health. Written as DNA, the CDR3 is TGTGCCAGCAGTTACGACGGGGTCGGAGACGAGCAGTACTTC. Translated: CASSYDGVGDEQYF.